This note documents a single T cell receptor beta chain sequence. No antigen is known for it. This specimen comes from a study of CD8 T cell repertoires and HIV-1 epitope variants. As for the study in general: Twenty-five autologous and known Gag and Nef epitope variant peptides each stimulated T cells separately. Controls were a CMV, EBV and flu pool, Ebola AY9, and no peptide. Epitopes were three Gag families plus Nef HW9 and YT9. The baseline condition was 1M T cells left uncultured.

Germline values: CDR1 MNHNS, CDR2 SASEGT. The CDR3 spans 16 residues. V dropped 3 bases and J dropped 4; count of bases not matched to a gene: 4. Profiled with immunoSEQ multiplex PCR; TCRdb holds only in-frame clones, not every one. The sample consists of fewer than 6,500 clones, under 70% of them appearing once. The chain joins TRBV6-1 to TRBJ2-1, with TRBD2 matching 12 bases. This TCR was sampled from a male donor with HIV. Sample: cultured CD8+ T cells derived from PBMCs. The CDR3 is CASSDLAGGAYNEQFF. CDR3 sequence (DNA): TGTGCCAGCAGTGACCTAGCGGGGGGGGCGTACAATGAGCAGTTCTTC.